These 19 T cell receptor beta chains share one sample of origin, sequenced in a study of shared clonotypes between healthy human individuals. Here immunoSEQ multiplex PCR was the method, and the copy in TCRdb shows in-frame clones only, minus some. The sample holds about 1.5 million clones, 95% to 99% seen once. Input material: naive CD4+ T cells sorted from blood. This sample's subset: CD45RA+ positively selected. The origin of the receptors is a man aged 30-40 years in good health.

The chain links TRBV29-1 to TRBJ1-1, with D unclear. V was clipped by 5 bases and J by 1 base, with 8 bases between them. Per the germline V gene, CDR1 is SQVTM and CDR2 is ANQGSEA. This CDR3 is 12 amino acids long. The CDR3, as DNA: TGCAGCGTTTCGCGGCAGAACACTGAAGCTTTCTTT. Translation gives CSVSRQNTEAFF.

V usage is TRBV5-1 and J usage is TRBJ1-1, with 8 bases identical to TRBD1. This CDR3 contains 14 residues. CDR1 and CDR2 from the germline V gene are SGHRS and YFSETQ. After removal of 5 bases from V and 5 bases from J, the junction contained 8 bases not matched to a gene. The CDR3 protein is CASREDRGRTEAFF. The CDR3 DNA follows: TGCGCCAGCAGGGAAGACAGGGGACGGACTGAAGCTTTCTTT.

The rearrangement links TRBV7-9 to TRBJ2-3, with 10 bases fitting TRBD2. The CDR3 has 15 residues. Per germline, CDR1 SEHNR and CDR2 FQNEAQ (reference sequence). With 2 bases clipped from V and 7 bases from J, the junction kept 6 bases outside the gene matches. The CDR3 bases are TGTGCCAGCAGCTTACTAGCGGGAGTGGAAAATACGCAGTATTTT. Amino acid sequence: CASSLLAGVENTQYF.

The chain carries TRBV28 and TRBJ1-1; tentative D call: TRBD1 (6 bases). V was pared by 5 bases and J by 7 bases, with 20 bases between. Per the germline V gene, CDR1 is MDHEN and CDR2 is SYDVKM. The CDR3 spans 15 residues. Here the CDR3 DNA reads TGTGCCAGCAGTCCACGCCGCCAGGGGCGCGGTGAAGCTTTCTTT. It specifies CASSPRRQGRGEAFF.

The chain carries TRBV10-1 and TRBJ2-3; D is undetermined. Germline CDR1 reads WNHNN; CDR2 reads SYGVQD (reference sequence). V lost 3 bases to trimming and J lost 0 bases, with 7 bases between them. The CDR3 has 14 amino acids. The CDR3 DNA is TGCGCCAGCAGTGACTCAACTAGCACAGATACGCAGTATTTT. Its protein is CASSDSTSTDTQYF.

V is TRBV6-1 and J is TRBJ1-5, with D possibly matching TRBD1 (5 bases). The germline gives CDR1 MNHNS, CDR2 SASEGT. V lost 5 bases and J lost 4, with 9 bases in between. The CDR3 covers 13 residues. The CDR3 reads CASSLWGNQPQHF. In DNA form, the CDR3 reads TGTGCCAGCAGTCTTTGGGGGAATCAGCCCCAGCATTTT.

This clone was seen just once. J is TRBJ2-6 and V is TRBV7-2; no definite D call. V lost 6 bases and J lost 0, with 21 bases in between. Germline CDR1 SGHTA, CDR2 FQGNSA. This CDR3 has 19 residues. The CDR3 protein is CASRPLVRLVSSGANVLTF. The CDR3 region has the DNA TGTGCCAGCAGACCCCTCGTCAGACTCGTCTCCTCTGGGGCCAACGTCCTGACTTTC.

In this sample, this clone turned up once. The same CDR3 also results from other DNA sequences found in this sample. CDR3 region: CSVVRGYEQYF. DNA for the CDR3: TGCAGCGTTGTTCGAGGATACGAGCAGTACTTC. This sequence joins TRBV29-1 and TRBJ2-7, with no clear D. The CDR3 is made up of 11 amino acids. The V end lost 4 bases, the J end lost 4 bases, and 8 bases lay between the germline ends. Germline CDR1 and CDR2: SQVTM and ANQGSEA.

CDR3 in amino acids: CASSSWTSGSNEQFF. The CDR3 DNA follows: TGTGCCAGCAGTTCTTGGACTAGCGGGAGTAATGAGCAGTTCTTC. The V and J genes are TRBV6-5 and TRBJ2-1; 13 positions agree with TRBD2. CDR1 and CDR2 (germline): MNHEY, SVGAGI. Trimming took 4 bases from V and 7 from J; bases not matched to a gene: 4. CDR3 length equals 15 residues.

The V gene is TRBV9, the J gene TRBJ2-7, with 8 bases aligning to TRBD2. This CDR3 contains 18 residues. V was clipped by 0 bases and J by 6 bases; unmatched bases: 17. Germline V CDR1 and CDR2: SGDLS, YYNGEE. CDR3 protein: CASSVDTGGLARPAEQYF. The DNA for the CDR3 is TGTGCCAGCAGCGTAGACACAGGCGGACTAGCAAGACCAGCCGAGCAGTACTTC. The variable domain in full, completed from reference TRBV9 and TRBJ2-7, reads DSGVTQTPKHLITATGQRVTLRCSPRSGDLSVYWYQQSLDQGLQFLIQYYNGEERAKGNILERFSAQQFPDLHSELNLSSLELGDSALYFCASSVDTGGLARPAEQYFGPGTRLTVT.

This chain joins TRBV6-6 and TRBJ2-7; weak D call: TRBD1 (5 bases). The CDR3 contains 9 residues. The germline V gene encodes CDR1 MNHNY and CDR2 SVGAGI (reference sequence). Trimming took 9 bases from V and 12 from J, leaving 12 bases between them. The CDR3 protein is CASGQGPYF. In DNA form, the CDR3 reads TGTGCCAGTGGGCAGGGTCCGTACTTC.

This clone was observed once. This chain links TRBV1 with TRBJ2-3; the DNA was not compared with TRBD1, the D call given in the table. TRBV1 is labeled a pseudogene. CDR3 size: 11 residues. CDR3 DNA sequence: TGCACCAGCATCAGGCCCTCGGCGCAGTATTTT. As protein: CTSIRPSAQYF.

This clone is a singleton in its sample. The rearrangement uses TRBV5-6 and TRBJ2-2; 8 nucleotides agree with TRBD2. This CDR3 contains 14 residues. In germline, CDR1 is SGHDT, CDR2 YYEEEE. The junction had 4 bases not matched to a gene; V was cut back by 7 bases and J by 2 bases. CDR3 nucleotide sequence: TGTGCCAGCCGGACTAGCCCAAACACCGGGGAGCTGTTTTTT. Translated: CASRTSPNTGELFF.

The chain couples TRBV2 to TRBJ2-7; 10 nucleotides match TRBD1. This CDR3 spans 15 amino acids. Trimming took 8 bases from V and 3 from J; bases not matched to a gene: 10. Germline assignment: CDR1 SNHLY and CDR2 FYNNEI. The DNA for the CDR3 is TGTGCCAGCGGTGCCGGGACAGGGGACCACTACGAGCAGTACTTC. Its protein product is CASGAGTGDHYEQYF.

The V and J genes are TRBV28 and TRBJ1-2, with TRBD1 matching over 7 bases. The germline V gene encodes CDR1 MDHEN and CDR2 SYDVKM. The CDR3 totals 14 residues. V lost 7 bases, J lost 5 bases, and 10 bases stayed unmatched. Here the CDR3 reads CASTIRQGAYGYTF. Written as DNA, the CDR3 is TGTGCCAGCACAATAAGACAGGGCGCTTATGGCTACACCTTC.

V and J are TRBV4-1 and TRBJ2-3, with D tentatively TRBD2 (6 bases). Germline loops: CDR1 MGHRA, CDR2 YSYEKL. Deletions cut 1 base from V and 0 bases from J, with 17 bases between. This CDR3 contains 18 residues. CDR3 DNA sequence: TGCGCCAGCAGCCAAGCTCCCTCTACTAGCAGCAGCACAGATACGCAGTATTTT. It is translated as CASSQAPSTSSSTDTQYF.

The chain uses TRBV19 and TRBJ2-1; 8 bases fit TRBD1. The germline V gene encodes CDR1 LNHDA and CDR2 SQIVND (reference sequence). Trimming at V came to 9 bases and at J to 10 bases, leaving 14 bases not matched to a gene. This CDR3 comprises 14 residues. The CDR3 region is CASLRTGTPGEQFF. For the CDR3, the DNA is TGTGCCAGCCTCCGGACAGGGACCCCCGGGGAGCAGTTCTTC. The full variable domain, its missing parts supplied by reference TRBV19 and TRBJ2-1, is DGGITQSPKYLFRKEGQNVTLSCEQNLNHDAMYWYRQDPGQGLRLIYYSQIVNDFQKGDIAEGYSVSREKKESFPLTVTSAQKNPTAFYLCASLRTGTPGEQFFGPGTRLTVL.

The chain combines TRBV11-2 with TRBJ1-3; D uncertain. Germline V gives CDR1 SGHAT, CDR2 FQNNGV. This CDR3 spans 15 amino acids. V was clipped by 4 bases and J by 0 bases, with 10 bases between them. This chain's CDR3 is CASSSGLNSGNTIYF. The CDR3 DNA sequence: TGTGCCAGCAGCTCGGGCCTCAACTCTGGAAACACCATATATTTT. The variable domain in full, with the rest retrieved from reference TRBV11-2 and TRBJ1-3, is EAGVAQSPRYKIIEKRQSVAFWCNPISGHATLYWYQQILGQGPKLLIQFQNNGVVDDSQLPKDRFSAERLKGVDSTLKIQPAKLEDSAVYLCASSSGLNSGNTIYFGEGSWLTVV.

The chain links TRBV18 to TRBJ1-1; D call uncertain. Trimming took off 2 bases at V and 5 bases at J, with 3 bases between the two ends. The CDR3 runs to 11 residues. Germline V CDR1 and CDR2: KGHSH, LQKENI. The CDR3 bases are TGTGCCAGCTCACCAATGACTGAAGCTTTCTTT. It specifies CASSPMTEAFF.